This TCR beta chain emerged from a study of T cell repertoires in cytomegalovirus infection. Worth noting for this clonotype: Its target is unknown.

The V gene's germline CDR1 is DFQATT and CDR2 SNEGSKA (reference sequence). V gave up 6 bases and J gave up 5 bases; unmatched junction bases: 14. This CDR3 comprises 16 residues. MiXCR, applied by TCRdb to the reads, yields one record per CDR3 protein. This table holds hundreds of thousands of distinct CDR3 sequences, around 29% found once. Sequencing was performed on cultured PBMCs, taken from culture after CMV antigen stimulation. This receptor was identified in a human donor in good health (CMV status not recorded). Some clones in this sample may be carry-over from other donors' samples. The chain uses TRBV20-1 and TRBJ2-2, with 8 bases matching TRBD2. The CDR3 sequence is CSATSPGRAGTGELFF. CDR3 in DNA: TGCAGTGCCACCTCCCCCGGGAGGGCCGGAACCGGGGAGCTGTTTTTT.